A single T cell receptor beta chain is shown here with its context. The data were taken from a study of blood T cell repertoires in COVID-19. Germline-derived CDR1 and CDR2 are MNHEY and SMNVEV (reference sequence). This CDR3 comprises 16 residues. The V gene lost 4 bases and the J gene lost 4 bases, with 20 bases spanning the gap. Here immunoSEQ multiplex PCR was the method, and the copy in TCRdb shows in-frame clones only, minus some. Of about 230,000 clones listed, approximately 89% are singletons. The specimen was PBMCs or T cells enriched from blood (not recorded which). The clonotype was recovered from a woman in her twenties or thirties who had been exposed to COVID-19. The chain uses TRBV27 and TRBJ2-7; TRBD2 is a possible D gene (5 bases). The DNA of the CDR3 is TGTGCCAGCAGTTGGGCACGGACTGCAGTAGGATACGAGCAGTACTTC. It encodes CASSWARTAVGYEQYF.